This TCR beta chain was recorded in a study of a mutant IDH1 vaccine in newly diagnosed glioma. Trimming shortened V by 0 bases and J by 3 bases, and 11 bases separated the two germline ends. This CDR3 spans 14 amino acids. Germline V gene sequence: CDR1 GTSNPN, CDR2 SVGIG (reference sequence). Libraries were prepared by immunoSEQ multiplex PCR; TCRdb keeps only in-frame clonotypes and omits some of them. The sample carries 60,000 to 75,000 clones, approximately 85% recorded once. This clone has just a few counts. Time point in this sample: baseline, week 1 (first vaccination visit). Specified treatment: pre-vaccination baseline after standard-of-care therapy. The astrocytomas were IDH1-mutant, ATRX-negative, and WHO grade 3 or 4.

The chain is built from TRBV30 and TRBJ1-1; D remains unclear. The TCR comes from a man between 50 and 59 years old with glioma. Specimen: PBMCs, collected from a glioma patient treated with radiotherapy, temozolomide or both. This CDR3 reads CAWSVENLDTEAFF. The CDR3 DNA sequence: TGTGCCTGGAGTGTAGAAAATTTGGACACTGAAGCTTTCTTT.